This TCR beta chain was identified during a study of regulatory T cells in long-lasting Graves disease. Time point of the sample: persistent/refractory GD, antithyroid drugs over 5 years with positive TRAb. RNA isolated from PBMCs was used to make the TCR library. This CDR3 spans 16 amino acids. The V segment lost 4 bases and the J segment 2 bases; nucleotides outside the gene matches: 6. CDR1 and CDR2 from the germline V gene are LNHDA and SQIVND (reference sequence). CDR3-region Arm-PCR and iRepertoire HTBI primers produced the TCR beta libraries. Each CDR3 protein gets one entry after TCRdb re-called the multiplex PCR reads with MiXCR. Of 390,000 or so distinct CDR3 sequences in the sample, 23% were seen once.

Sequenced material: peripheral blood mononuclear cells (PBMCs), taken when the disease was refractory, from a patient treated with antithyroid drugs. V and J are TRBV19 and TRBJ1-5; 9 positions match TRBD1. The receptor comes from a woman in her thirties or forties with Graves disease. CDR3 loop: CASSTNRGRGNQPQHF. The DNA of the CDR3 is TGTGCCAGTAGTACCAACAGGGGGCGCGGCAATCAGCCCCAGCATTTT.